The 7 T cell receptor beta chains in this list originate from one sample, sequenced in a study of technical replicates of blood from a few donors (dated by TCRdb to about 2017). Library generation was performed with the immunoSEQ multiplex PCR assay. TCRdb provides this immuneACCESS table in a form limited to in-frame rearrangements. Some clones are lacking; in checked studies, under half of them reflect an unresolved V gene, and why the rest are absent is not known. The sample includes approximately 81,000 clones, with under 97% observed a single time. The ten most abundant clones make up around 0.39% of the sample. Input material: T cells isolated from PBMCs. These receptors were obtained from a human donor in good health.

The V gene is TRBV7-9, the J gene TRBJ1-1; a weak D match, TRBD1 (5 bases). CDR3 length: 15 residues. Trimming left V 8 bases short and J 4 bases short, with 20 bases between. Germline values: CDR1 SEHNR, CDR2 FQNEAQ (reference sequence). In DNA form, the CDR3 reads TGTGCCAGCGTATCCCTAGGGGATAAGGCCACTGAAGCTTTCTTT. The encoded protein is CASVSLGDKATEAFF.

The rearrangement links TRBV4-1 to TRBJ2-3; D is undetermined. Germline V lookup: CDR1 MGHRA, CDR2 YSYEKL. The CDR3 length is 15 residues. V dropped 0 bases and J dropped 1 base, with 8 bases sitting between them. CDR3 protein: CASSQDFAGTDTQYF. The CDR3 region has the DNA TGCGCCAGCAGCCAAGATTTTGCGGGCACAGATACGCAGTATTTT.

V gene TRBV19 combines with J gene TRBJ1-5; the match to TRBD1 covers 7 bases. Germline V gene sequence: CDR1 LNHDA, CDR2 SQIVND (reference sequence). After removal of 5 bases from V and 1 base from J, the junction contained 5 bases not matched to a gene. The CDR3 is 15 residues long. The CDR3: CASSGPGQSNQPQHF. The DNA for the CDR3 is TGTGCCAGTAGTGGGCCGGGACAGAGCAATCAGCCCCAGCATTTT.

The chain has TRBV7-8 and TRBJ1-2; a weak D match, TRBD1 (6 bases). This CDR3 has 16 residues. The ends were cut back, 5 bases at V and 3 bases at J, with 19 bases in the middle. Per the germline V gene, CDR1 is SGHVS and CDR2 is FQNEAQ. The CDR3 reads CASSEATGGFHYGYTF. For the CDR3, the DNA is TGTGCCAGCAGCGAAGCGACGGGGGGCTTCCACTATGGCTACACCTTC.

The V call is TRBV7-2, the J call TRBJ2-3, with 9 bases aligning to TRBD2. The J segment lost 4 bases and the V segment lost 3 bases, leaving 11 bases of the junction unmatched. Germline loops: CDR1 SGHTA, CDR2 FQGNSA. The length of the CDR3 is 17 residues. The CDR3 nucleotides read TGTGCCAGCAGCTTGGGACTAGCCCAAGAGCCCCCAGATACGCAGTATTTT. It is translated as CASSLGLAQEPPDTQYF.

The chain couples TRBV30 to TRBJ2-7; D unresolved. V lost 6 bases to trimming and J lost 0 bases, with 9 bases between them. Germline-derived CDR1 and CDR2 are GTSNPN and SVGIG (reference sequence). The CDR3 is 12 residues long. The CDR3 DNA follows: TGTGCCTGCCTACAGAGCTCCTACGAGCAGTACTTC. This codes for CACLQSSYEQYF. Using reference TRBV30 and TRBJ2-7 for the parts outside the CDR3, the full variable domain is SQTIHQWPATLVQPVGSPLSLECTVEGTSNPNLYWYRQAAGRGLQLLFYSVGIGQISSEVPQNLSASRPQDRQFILSSKKLLLSDSGFYLCACLQSSYEQYFGPGTRLTVT.

The chain uses TRBV4-1 and TRBJ2-7; 9 nucleotides align to TRBD1. Germline-derived CDR1 and CDR2 are MGHRA and YSYEKL. V trimming: 3 bases; J trimming: 3 bases; junction bases outside the gene matches: 0. The CDR3 has 13 amino acids. DNA of the CDR3: TGCGCCAGCAGCCAGGACAGGGGCTACGAGCAGTACTTC. This gives the protein CASSQDRGYEQYF.